Sequencing of this TCR beta chain was carried out in a study of blood T cell repertoires in COVID-19. Study information: COVID-19 samples from acute and convalescent phases originated in the United States, Italy and Spain. T cells, B-cell-depleted T cells, or PBMCs supplied cDNA or gDNA.

Sequencing was performed with immunoSEQ multiplex PCR; in TCRdb, only in-frame clones are kept and a portion is missing. The sample includes around 74,000 clones, roughly nine tenths of them seen just once. This sequence was found in a woman of 80 years or more with active or convalescent COVID-19. The sample was peripheral blood.

DNA for the CDR3: TGTGCCAGCAGCTTCGGGGGGGGGAGCACAGATACGCAGTATTTT. Residues: CASSFGGGSTDTQYF. The J gene is TRBJ2-3, the V gene TRBV5-4; 8 bases match TRBD2. The germline CDR1 and CDR2 sequences are SGHNT and YYREEE (reference sequence). V was clipped by 2 bases and J by 0 bases; unmatched bases: 2. This CDR3 spans 15 amino acids.